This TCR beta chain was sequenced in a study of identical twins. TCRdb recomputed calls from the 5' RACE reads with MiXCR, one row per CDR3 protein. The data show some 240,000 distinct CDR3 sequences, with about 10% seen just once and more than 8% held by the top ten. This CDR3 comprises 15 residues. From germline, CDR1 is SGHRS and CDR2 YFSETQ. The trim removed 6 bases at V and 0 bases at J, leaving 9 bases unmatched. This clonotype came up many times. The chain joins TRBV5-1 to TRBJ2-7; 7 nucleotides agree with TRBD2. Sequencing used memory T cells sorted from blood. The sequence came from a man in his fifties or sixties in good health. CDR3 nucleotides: TGCGCCAGCACCCTGGGAGGGACCAGCTCCTACGAGCAGTACTTC. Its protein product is CASTLGGTSSYEQYF.